The present T cell receptor beta chain was sequenced within a study of cytomegalovirus exposure and HLA in healthy donors. Per the germline V gene, CDR1 is SGHRS and CDR2 is YFSETQ. The CDR3 length is 14 residues. Trimming shortened V by 5 bases and J by 2 bases, and 13 bases separated the two germline ends. The PCR had 60 Vbeta and 13 Jbeta primers. Assay used: immunoSEQ multiplex PCR; TCRdb lists only in-frame clones, some missing. The sample holds fewer than 150,000 clones, 77% seen once. The chain carries TRBV5-1 and TRBJ2-5, with a weak D call TRBD2 (6 bases). The sample consisted of PBMCs. The clonotype was recovered from a human donor in good health. The CDR3 DNA follows: TGCGCCAGCAGGTCGGGGCGGGGACAAGAGACCCAGTACTTC. The encoded protein is CASRSGRGQETQYF.